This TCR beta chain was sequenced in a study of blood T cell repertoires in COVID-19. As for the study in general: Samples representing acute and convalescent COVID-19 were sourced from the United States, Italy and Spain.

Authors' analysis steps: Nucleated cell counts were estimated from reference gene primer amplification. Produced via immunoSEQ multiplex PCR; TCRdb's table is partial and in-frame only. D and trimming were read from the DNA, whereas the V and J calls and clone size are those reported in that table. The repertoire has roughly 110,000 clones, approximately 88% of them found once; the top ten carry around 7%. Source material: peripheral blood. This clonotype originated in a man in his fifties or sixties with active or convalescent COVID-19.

For the CDR3, the DNA is TGTGCCAGCAGTCCCCCCCGAACAGGAAGCAGGGGGACCCAGTACTTC. Translation: CASSPPRTGSRGTQYF. The rearrangement uses TRBV28 and TRBJ2-5, with a tentative D call TRBD1 (6 bases). Trimming cost V 5 bases and J 7 bases, with 23 bases left between them. This CDR3 spans 16 amino acids. Germline V CDR1 and CDR2: MDHEN, SYDVKM.